These T cell receptor beta chains were read from a single sample in a study of cytomegalovirus exposure and HLA in healthy donors. The assay was immunoSEQ multiplex PCR, and TCRdb's table has in-frame clones only and misses some. The sample holds 150,000 or so clones, 75% seen once. The sequencing input was PBMCs. The receptors stem from a man under 40 in good health and CMV-seronegative. Each CDR3 is given with its conserved first and last residue. The D gene is left open where the match is weak. Size is stated for part of the rows, as once, few or many counts, or as a class when the clone is expanded.

TGTGCCAGCAGCTTGCAGGAATGGGGAGCTCTCTACGAGCAGTACTTC | CASSLQEWGALYEQYF | TRBV5-4 | . | . | TRBJ2-7
TGTGCCAGCAGTTCTGGGACAGGGGTGACCGGGGAGCTGTTTTTT | CASSSGTGVTGELFF | TRBV7-9 | . | TRBD1 | TRBJ2-2
TGTGCCAGTAGTTTCGGAGGCCAGGGCAGGGGTTCACCCCTCCACTTT | CASSFGGQGRGSPLHF | TRBV19 | few | . | TRBJ1-6
TGTGCCAGCAGCTTCGGAGTAGCGGGTCTCCGCACAGATACGCAGTATTTT | CASSFGVAGLRTDTQYF | TRBV5-4 | . | TRBD2 | TRBJ2-3
TGTGCCAGCCGATCCCCGGGAGAGGAGCAGTTCTTC | CASRSPGEEQFF | TRBV27 | . | . | TRBJ2-1
TGTGCCAGTAGTTCGGGTTGGGGTAACATTGTGGGGACTAGCCGGAACACCGGGGAGCTGTTTTTT | CASSSGWGNIVGTSRNTGELFF | TRBV19 | . | TRBD2 | TRBJ2-2
TGTGCCAGCAGTTTTAGCGGGGGCTCCAGGACCCAGTACTTC | CASSFSGGSRTQYF | TRBV28 | few | TRBD2 | TRBJ2-5
TGTGCCAGCAGCTTGATAGCAGGGTCGGGTGAGCAGTTCTTC | CASSLIAGSGEQFF | TRBV5-4 | . | . | TRBJ2-1
TGTGCCAGCAGCGTAGAGGGGGCGAGAGGCTACACCTTC | CASSVEGARGYTF | TRBV9 | . | TRBD1 | TRBJ1-2
TGTGCCAGCAGCGGGGCTGATCAGGGGTTGGGCACTGAAGCTTTCTTT | CASSGADQGLGTEAFF | TRBV5-4 | few | . | TRBJ1-1
TGTGCCAGCAGCTCCCGGGACATCTCCTACGAGCAGTACTTC | CASSSRDISYEQYF | TRBV7-8 | . | . | TRBJ2-7
TGTGCCAGCAGCCGACGGACTAGCGGGATAGATACGCAGTATTTT | CASSRRTSGIDTQYF | TRBV14 | . | TRBD2 | TRBJ2-3
TGTGCCAGCAGCAGTACAGCATCTCAGGATGAAAAACTGTTTTTT | CASSSTASQDEKLFF | TRBV5-4 | . | . | TRBJ1-4
TGCGCCAGCAGCGCCTGGACTAGCGGTCTGAACACCGGGGAGCTGTTTTTT | CASSAWTSGLNTGELFF | TRBV5-1 | once | TRBD2 | TRBJ2-2
TGTGCCAGCAGCATCGACAGGGGCCATGGCTACACCTTC | CASSIDRGHGYTF | TRBV7-2 | . | TRBD1 | TRBJ1-2
TGTGCCAGCAGCCACACACTACAAGCGAACTATGGCTACACCTTC | CASSHTLQANYGYTF | TRBV2 | . | . | TRBJ1-2
TGTGCCAGCAGTTCAGGACAGGGGGAGCTGTTTTTT | CASSSGQGELFF | TRBV28 | . | . | TRBJ2-2
TGTGCCAGCAGTCGTGGGTCAAGGGGTCCCTACGAGCAGTACTTC | CASSRGSRGPYEQYF | TRBV6-5 | . | . | TRBJ2-7
TGCGCCAGCAGGGGAGACGGTACCTACAATGAGCAGTTCTTC | CASRGDGTYNEQFF | TRBV10-2 | . | . | TRBJ2-1
TGTGCCAGCAGCTTCGCAGGGGATGGGACTGAAGCTTTCTTT | CASSFAGDGTEAFF | TRBV7-9 | few | . | TRBJ1-1
TGTGCCAGCAGCTTACAGTCCTCTGGAAACACCATATATTTT | CASSLQSSGNTIYF | TRBV7-9 | few | . | TRBJ1-3
TGTGCCACCAGCAGAGATCAGAGGGAGACCCAGTACTTC | CATSRDQRETQYF | TRBV15 | . | . | TRBJ2-5
TGTGCCAGCAGCCCACGACAGGGGAGTAGCGGCTACACCTTC | CASSPRQGSSGYTF | TRBV7-9 | . | TRBD1 | TRBJ1-2
TGCGCCAGCAGCTTTGGGACAGGGCCCCAAGAGACCCAGTACTTC | CASSFGTGPQETQYF | TRBV5-1 | few | TRBD1 | TRBJ2-5
TGTGCCTGGACAGGGTTTGGTAATTCACCCCTCCACTTT | CAWTGFGNSPLHF | TRBV30 | . | . | TRBJ1-6
TGTGCCAGTAGTTGGCGGACTGAGAACACTGAAGCTTTCTTT | CASSWRTENTEAFF | TRBV19 | once | . | TRBJ1-1
TGCGCCAGCAGCTCCTCGACCGCTCTTACGGGAGGCTACACCTTC | CASSSSTALTGGYTF | TRBV5-1 | . | . | TRBJ1-2
TGCGCCAGCAGCTTGGCTCAGGGTAAGAGTGGGACTTTCTTT | CASSLAQGKSGTFF | TRBV5-1 | . | . | TRBJ1-1
TGCGCCAGCAGCCCCAGAGGGACTAGCGTTACCTACAATGAGCAGTTCTTC | CASSPRGTSVTYNEQFF | TRBV4-1 | . | TRBD2 | TRBJ2-1
TGTGCCAGCAGATCAGGGGGTAGCAATCAGCCCCAGCATTTT | CASRSGGSNQPQHF | TRBV27 | . | TRBD1 | TRBJ1-5
TGTGCCTGGGGGGGACAGGTTGAGACCCAGTACTTC | CAWGGQVETQYF | TRBV30 | . | TRBD1 | TRBJ2-5
TGTGCCAGCAGCGTAGTAGACAGGGCTAACACTGAAGCTTTCTTT | CASSVVDRANTEAFF | TRBV9 | . | TRBD1 | TRBJ1-1
TGTGCCACCGAGCCCCGGACTCCGCGGGACACAGATACGCAGTATTTT | CATEPRTPRDTDTQYF | TRBV19 | . | . | TRBJ2-3
TGTGCCAGCAGCCACTCCGCCCGGTCTAGGGGCGCAGATACGCAGTATTTT | CASSHSARSRGADTQYF | TRBV4-2 | few | . | TRBJ2-3
TGTGCCAGCAGCGTAGATACGGGGGGCGGGGAGCAGTTCTTC | CASSVDTGGGEQFF | TRBV9 | . | . | TRBJ2-1
TGTGCCAGCAGTTACTCGTGGCAGGGAAGCGAGCAGTACTTC | CASSYSWQGSEQYF | TRBV6-5 | . | . | TRBJ2-7
TGTGCCAGCAGTCCGGACAGGGGCAATTCACCCCTCCACTTT | CASSPDRGNSPLHF | TRBV6-1 | . | TRBD1 | TRBJ1-6
TGTGCCATCAGATTTTCGGGCACAGATACGCAGTATTTT | CAIRFSGTDTQYF | TRBV10-3 | . | . | TRBJ2-3
TGCAGCGTTGAGAGGAGTGAGACCCAGTACTTC | CSVERSETQYF | TRBV29-1 | . | . | TRBJ2-5
TGTGCCTGGAGTTTAACAGGGCTGGGAGAGACCCAGTACTTC | CAWSLTGLGETQYF | TRBV30 | . | . | TRBJ2-5
TGTGCCAGCACCTACGGCGGGGACCGGCGAGTTCAGCCCCAGCATTTT | CASTYGGDRRVQPQHF | TRBV7-8 | few | . | TRBJ1-5
TGTGCCAGCAGCATCACAGGGGAGGACACTGAAGCTTTCTTT | CASSITGEDTEAFF | TRBV7-3 | . | TRBD1 | TRBJ1-1
TGTGCCAGTACAGGGGGCGGTTATGAAAAACTGTTTTTT | CASTGGGYEKLFF | TRBV7-9 | few | TRBD1 | TRBJ1-4
TGTGCCAGCAGTGACAGGGGGAGAACTGAAGCTTTCTTT | CASSDRGRTEAFF | TRBV2 | . | TRBD1 | TRBJ1-1
TGTGCCAGCAGCTTATTCGCTAACTATGGCTACACCTTC | CASSLFANYGYTF | TRBV7-2 | few | . | TRBJ1-2
TGTGCCAGCAGTGGATACAGCGAGCAGTTCTTC | CASSGYSEQFF | TRBV6-1 | . | . | TRBJ2-1
TGTGCCAGCAGCTTATCAGGTATGGCTGAAGCTTTCTTT | CASSLSGMAEAFF | TRBV11-3 | . | . | TRBJ1-1
TGCGCCAGCAGAAGAACAGGGGGGTACACCGGGGAGCTGTTTTTT | CASRRTGGYTGELFF | TRBV5-1 | . | TRBD1 | TRBJ2-2
TGTGCCAGCAGCGCCCCACTCCTGCGTAACACCGGGGAGCTGTTTTTT | CASSAPLLRNTGELFF | TRBV9 | few | . | TRBJ2-2
TGCGCCAGCAGTGAGGACAGATCCTACGAGCAGTACTTC | CASSEDRSYEQYF | TRBV10-1 | . | . | TRBJ2-7
TGTGCCAGCAGCCTCCGGGACAGGGGGCTGTCAAGGAATTCACCCCTCCACTTT | CASSLRDRGLSRNSPLHF | TRBV7-9 | . | TRBD1 | TRBJ1-6
TGTGCCAGCAGTTTATTCGGGACAGGGCATTCCGAGCAGTACTTC | CASSLFGTGHSEQYF | TRBV28 | . | TRBD1 | TRBJ2-7
TGTGCCAGCAGCCCTGACAGGAATGAGCAGTTCTTC | CASSPDRNEQFF | TRBV5-4 | . | . | TRBJ2-1
TGTGCCAGCAGCTTCGGACAGGACAACTATGGCTACACCTTC | CASSFGQDNYGYTF | TRBV5-4 | . | TRBD1 | TRBJ1-2